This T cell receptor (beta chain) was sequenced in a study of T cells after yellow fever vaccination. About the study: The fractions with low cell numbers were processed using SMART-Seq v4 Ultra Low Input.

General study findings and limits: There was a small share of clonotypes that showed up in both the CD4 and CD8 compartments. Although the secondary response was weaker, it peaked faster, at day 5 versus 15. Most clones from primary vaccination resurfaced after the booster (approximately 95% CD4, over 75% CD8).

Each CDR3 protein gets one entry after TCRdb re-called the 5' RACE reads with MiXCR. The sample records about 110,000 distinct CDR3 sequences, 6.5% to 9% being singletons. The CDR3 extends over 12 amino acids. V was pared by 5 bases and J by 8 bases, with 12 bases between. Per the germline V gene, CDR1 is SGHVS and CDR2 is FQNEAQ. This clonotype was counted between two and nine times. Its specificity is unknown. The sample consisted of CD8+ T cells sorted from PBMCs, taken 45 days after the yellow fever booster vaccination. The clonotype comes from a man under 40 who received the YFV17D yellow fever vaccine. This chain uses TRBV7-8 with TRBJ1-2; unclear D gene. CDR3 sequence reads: CASSLDTGGYTF. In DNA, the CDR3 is TGTGCCAGCAGCCTTGACACCGGAGGCTACACCTTC.